The rows below give T cell receptor beta chains drawn from one sample of a study of T-cell memory formation after mild COVID-19. TCRdb redid the calling of the 5' RACE reads with MiXCR, one entry per CDR3 protein. The repertoire consists of about 400,000 distinct CDR3 sequences, with roughly an eighth occurring once and the leading ten covering under 25%. Sequences were obtained from PBMCs or a T cell subset sorted from them (not recorded which). The source of these receptors is a man aged 18 to 30 who had mild COVID-19 (a few samples of this study predate the infection). Cell type and time point are not known. CDR3s include the opening cysteine and the closing phenylalanine or tryptophan. The D gene is left open where the match is weak. Rows give clone size only sometimes, using once, few, many, or a class for an expanded clone.

D: TRBD1; size: few; J: TRBJ1-6; V: TRBV9; CDR3: CASSPRDRGSPLHF; DNA: TGTGCCAGCAGCCCCCGGGACAGGGGTTCACCCCTCCACTTT
D: NA; size: NA; J: TRBJ2-3; V: TRBV7-9; CDR3: CASSFNDVTDTQYF; DNA: TGTGCCAGCAGTTTCAACGATGTGACAGATACGCAGTATTTT
D: NA; size: NA; J: TRBJ2-3; V: TRBV7-2; CDR3: CASRLGREWAQYF; DNA: TGTGCCAGCAGATTGGGCAGGGAGTGGGCGCAGTATTTT
D: NA; size: NA; J: TRBJ1-2; V: TRBV27; CDR3: CASSLGTLGYGYTF; DNA: TGTGCCAGCAGTTTAGGAACGCTGGGATATGGCTACACCTTC
D: TRBD2; size: few; J: TRBJ2-1; V: TRBV5-1; CDR3: CASSQNREGDEQFF; DNA: TGCGCCAGCAGCCAGAACCGGGAGGGGGATGAGCAGTTCTTC
D: TRBD2; size: many; J: TRBJ2-7; V: TRBV7-2; CDR3: CASSAGGGTYEQYF; DNA: TGTGCCAGCAGCGCCGGCGGGGGAACCTACGAGCAGTACTTC
D: TRBD2; size: few; J: TRBJ2-1; V: TRBV5-5; CDR3: CASSLASGGFGEQFF; DNA: TGTGCCAGCAGCTTGGCTAGCGGGGGTTTCGGTGAGCAGTTCTTC
D: NA; size: few; J: TRBJ2-5; V: TRBV5-1; CDR3: CASRGRLLARLETQYF; DNA: TGCGCCAGCAGGGGGAGGCTGCTAGCCCGTTTGGAGACCCAGTACTTC
D: NA; size: NA; J: TRBJ1-5; V: TRBV4-3; CDR3: CASSHNRRGDQPQHF; DNA: TGCGCCAGCAGCCATAATCGAAGGGGAGATCAGCCCCAGCATTTT
D: TRBD1; size: few; J: TRBJ2-4; V: TRBV13; CDR3: CASSDEGGRLGNIQYF; DNA: TGTGCCAGCAGCGATGAAGGGGGCAGGTTGGGGAACATTCAGTACTTC
D: NA; size: few; J: TRBJ2-2; V: TRBV4-1; CDR3: CASSLIFANTGELFF; DNA: TGCGCCAGCAGCCTCATTTTCGCGAACACCGGGGAGCTGTTTTTT
D: NA; size: many; J: TRBJ2-3; V: TRBV6-5; CDR3: CASSYLGSQDTQYF; DNA: TGTGCCAGCAGTTACTTAGGTTCGCAAGATACGCAGTATTTT
D: NA; size: few; J: TRBJ2-3; V: TRBV4-3; CDR3: CASSQDASSGDTQYF; DNA: TGCGCCAGCAGCCAAGATGCCTCCAGCGGAGATACGCAGTATTTT
D: TRBD2; size: NA; J: TRBJ2-3; V: TRBV6-5; CDR3: CASSLFGLAGSDTQYF; DNA: TGTGCCAGCAGCCTATTCGGACTAGCGGGATCAGATACGCAGTATTTT